This T cell receptor (beta chain) was obtained from a study of T cell repertoires in cytomegalovirus infection. Across the whole study: The authors used CMV epitopes that were HLA-C-restricted (recently identified) and HLA-B-restricted (well studied). Matching HLA type, along with CMV infection, was indicated by public TCR beta signatures. Overall study results and limits: Frequencies of public TCR beta families were cumulated, and this identified carriers of CMV plus the relevant HLA.

Unmatched junction bases numbered 4, after V lost 3 bases and J lost 8 bases. This CDR3 is built from 13 residues. CDR1 and CDR2 (germline): SGHTA, FQGNSA. This clonotype was observed at least ten times. No antigen is known for it. Via MiXCR, TCRdb re-called the reads, giving one row per CDR3 protein. The data contain 700,000 to 850,000 distinct CDR3 sequences, about 33% of them singletons. V is TRBV7-2 and J is TRBJ2-1; 7 nucleotides agree with TRBD1. The clonotype originates from a human donor in good health (CMV status not recorded). Some clones in this sample may be carry-over from other donors' samples. This specimen was cultured CD8+ T cells from PBMCs, taken from culture after CMV antigen stimulation. The CDR3 loop is CASSFDRAYEQFF. DNA for the CDR3: TGTGCCAGCAGCTTTGACAGGGCGTATGAGCAGTTCTTC.